What follows describes a single T cell receptor (beta chain). Profiled with immunoSEQ multiplex PCR; TCRdb holds only in-frame clones, not every one. The sample consists of about 64,000 clones, 90% to 97% of them appearing once. This CDR3 contains 15 residues. Germline lookup yields CDR1 LNHDA and CDR2 SQIVND (reference sequence). V was trimmed by 4 bases and J by 8 bases, leaving 17 bases between them. The data originate from a study of T cell changes during pregnancy in multiple sclerosis. Here the sequenced sample was CD8+ T cells from peripheral blood mononuclear cells, taken after pregnancy. The V gene is TRBV19, the J gene TRBJ1-4; possible D gene TRBD1, 6 bases. This sequence was found in a female donor with multiple sclerosis, enrolled in a pregnancy study. This CDR3 reads CASSTIGGPGEKLFF. CDR3 bases: TGTGCCAGTAGTACCATCGGGGGGCCGGGGGAAAAACTGTTTTTT. The variable domain in full, completed from reference TRBV19 and TRBJ1-4, reads DGGITQSPKYLFRKEGQNVTLSCEQNLNHDAMYWYRQDPGQGLRLIYYSQIVNDFQKGDIAEGYSVSREKKESFPLTVTSAQKNPTAFYLCASSTIGGPGEKLFFGSGTQLSVL.